This is a list of T cell receptor beta chains from one sample in a study of blood T cell repertoires in COVID-19. TCRdb's copy holds only in-frame clones and misses some; the assay was immunoSEQ multiplex PCR. This table holds approximately 160,000 clones, about 86% found once. Sequences were obtained from PBMCs or T cells enriched from blood (not recorded which). Every receptor here comes from a woman between 50 and 59 years old in a cohort exposed to, infected with or recovered from COVID-19 (not recorded which). CDR3s include the opening cysteine and the closing phenylalanine or tryptophan. D genes are given only for firm matches. Some rows mark clone size as missing; the rest say once, few, many or name a class of expanded clone.

d_call	clone_size	j_call	v_call	cdr3_aa	cdr3_nt
TRBD1	once	TRBJ2-3	TRBV3-1/TRBV3-2	CASSFRDRITDTQYF	TGTGCCAGCAGCTTTCGGGACAGGATCACAGATACGCAGTATTTT
TRBD2	NA	TRBJ2-1	TRBV6-5	CASSTASGSYNEQFF	TGTGCCAGCAGTACCGCTAGCGGGTCCTACAATGAGCAGTTCTTC
NA	NA	TRBJ2-7	TRBV27	CASSFTMRGEQYF	TGTGCCAGCAGTTTTACCATGAGAGGCGAGCAGTACTTC
NA	NA	TRBJ1-2	TRBV4-1	CASSQAGYQDNYGYTF	TGCGCCAGCAGCCAAGCGGGGTATCAGGATAACTATGGCTACACCTTC
TRBD2	NA	TRBJ2-7	TRBV2	CASKEGSGRASEQYF	TGTGCCAGCAAGGAAGGGAGCGGGAGGGCATCCGAGCAGTACTTC
TRBD1	NA	TRBJ1-2	TRBV7-2	CASSLGFRGQGDLDYGYTF	TGTGCCAGCAGCTTAGGATTCCGGGGACAGGGCGATCTGGACTATGGCTACACCTTC
TRBD1	NA	TRBJ2-3	TRBV7-3	CASSQNRGTTDTQYF	TGTGCCAGCAGCCAAAACAGGGGTACCACAGATACGCAGTATTTT
NA	NA	TRBJ1-4	TRBV29-1	CSVATEGNEKLFF	TGCAGCGTTGCGACCGAGGGAAATGAAAAACTGTTTTTT
TRBD1	few	TRBJ2-6	TRBV15	CATSRTDRGLGANVLTF	TGTGCCACCAGCAGAACGGACAGGGGGCTTGGGGCCAACGTCCTGACTTTC
NA	NA	TRBJ2-7	TRBV6-1	CASSEASLSPGYEQYF	TGTGCCAGCAGTGAAGCCTCCCTTTCTCCAGGCTACGAGCAGTACTTC
TRBD1	NA	TRBJ2-2	TRBV11-3	CASSLDRAGELFF	TGTGCCAGCAGCCTGGACAGGGCCGGGGAGCTGTTTTTT
NA	NA	TRBJ2-2	TRBV19	CASSRSVSRGGELFF	TGTGCCAGTAGTAGAAGCGTCTCCCGGGGCGGGGAGCTGTTTTTT
NA	once	TRBJ1-2	TRBV4-2	CASSQDRGANYGYTF	TGTGCCAGCAGCCAAGACAGAGGAGCTAACTATGGCTACACCTTC
NA	NA	TRBJ2-1	TRBV3-1/TRBV3-2	CASSQVRTVSEQFF	TGTGCCAGCAGCCAAGTTCGCACAGTGAGTGAGCAGTTCTTC
TRBD1	NA	TRBJ1-2	TRBV19	CASGEVGTGGRRSYGYTF	TGTGCCAGCGGGGAGGTCGGGACAGGGGGCCGGCGATCCTATGGCTACACCTTC
TRBD1	once	TRBJ1-5	TRBV4-1	CASSREGTGQRQPQHF	TGCGCCAGCAGCCGAGAGGGGACAGGTCAACGACAGCCCCAGCATTTT
TRBD1	NA	TRBJ1-5	TRBV19	CASSGQGGLTQHF	TGTGCCAGTAGCGGACAGGGGGGTCTGACCCAGCATTTT